The text below deals with one TCR beta chain. The sample is drawn from a study of blood T cell repertoires in COVID-19. Across the study: Collection of acute and convalescent COVID-19 samples took place in the United States, Italy and Spain. T cells, B-cell-depleted T cells, or PBMCs supplied cDNA or gDNA.

Method: immunoSEQ multiplex PCR; TCRdb's copy keeps in-frame clones and lacks some. The sample records tens of thousands of clones, 88% being singletons. Those who participated ranged in age from about 18 to 89 years and resided in about 24 US areas. Which cohort a participant joined came from the clinical history participants gave. CDR3 size: 22 residues. J lost 1 base, V lost 2 bases, and 14 bases had no gene match. In germline, CDR1 is SNHLY, CDR2 FYNNEI. The receptor comes from a woman in her 40s who had recovered from COVID-19. This rearrangement joins TRBV2 to TRBJ2-1; 16 nucleotides agree with TRBD2. Sequenced sample: PBMCs or T cells enriched from blood (not recorded which). CDR3 in DNA: TGTGCCAGCAGTGAACCCCAAGGAGGGACTAGCGGGGGGGCGGTGTCCTACAATGAGCAGTTCTTC. Amino acids: CASSEPQGGTSGGAVSYNEQFF.